The T cell receptor (beta chain) described here comes from a study of blood T cell repertoires in COVID-19. The CDR3 length is 14 residues. V was cut by 6 bases and J by 1 base, with 7 bases left in between. Germline V gene lookup returns CDR1 MNHEY and CDR2 SVGAGI. Profiling relied on immunoSEQ multiplex PCR, and the TCRdb table lists in-frame clones only, not all of them. The table has roughly 200,000 clones, around 84% seen once. Sequences were obtained from peripheral blood. J is TRBJ1-6 and V is TRBV6-5; no reliable D call. This receptor was obtained from a man aged 55 to 69 with acute or convalescent COVID-19. CDR3 protein: CASRPGSYNSPLHF. DNA for the CDR3: TGTGCCAGCAGGCCGGGGTCCTATAATTCACCCCTCCACTTT.